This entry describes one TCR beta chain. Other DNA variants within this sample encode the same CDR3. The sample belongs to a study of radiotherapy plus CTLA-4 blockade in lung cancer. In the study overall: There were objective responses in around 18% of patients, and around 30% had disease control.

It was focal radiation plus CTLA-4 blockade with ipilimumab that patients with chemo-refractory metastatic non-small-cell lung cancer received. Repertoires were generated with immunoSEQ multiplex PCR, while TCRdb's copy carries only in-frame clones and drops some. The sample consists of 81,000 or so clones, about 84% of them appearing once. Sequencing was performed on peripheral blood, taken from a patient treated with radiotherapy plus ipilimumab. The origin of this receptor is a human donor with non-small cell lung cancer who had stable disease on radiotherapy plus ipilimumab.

DNA of the CDR3: TGCGCCAGCAGGCGGGACACTGAAGCTTTCTTT. This codes for CASRRDTEAFF. The gene calls are TRBV4-1 and TRBJ1-1; D unclear. CDR1 is MGHRA and CDR2 is YSYEKL in the germline V gene. Trimming removed 6 bases from V and 3 bases from J, with 5 bases in between. This CDR3 region has 11 residues.